This entry lists 10 T cell receptor beta chains sequenced from one sample in a study of CXCR3-negative and CXCR3-positive naive CD8 T cells. General observations from the study: Naive cells that were CXCR3-positive had more hydrophobic TRB CDR3s (compared with CXCR3-negative naive cells).

What these receptors recognize is not known. TRB cDNA was prepared as libraries by UMI-labeled 5' RACE. Each CDR3 protein gets one entry in TCRdb, which reprocessed the 5' RACE reads and gives no DNA. Reported are approximately 88,000 distinct CDR3 sequences; the ten largest clones contain roughly 0.48%. Sequencing used naive CXCR3+ CD8+ T cells from blood. Subset given: CD45RO-CCR7+CD27+CD95- naive CD8+ T cells expressing CXCR3 (TNR3+). Source of these receptors: a human donor in good health. Some clones in this sample may be carry-over from other donors' samples.

The chain combines TRBV6-5 with TRBJ2-7; TCRdb returns TRBD1, unconfirmable since there is no DNA. CDR1 is MNHEY and CDR2 is SVGAGI in the germline V gene. There are 15 residues in the CDR3. The chain's CDR3 is CASRGLGERPYEQYF.

This chain joins TRBV5-1 and TRBJ2-1. The CDR3 totals 13 residues. Germline assignment: CDR1 SGHRS and CDR2 YFSETQ. CDR3 sequence reads: CASSLSRNNEQFF.

The chain is built from TRBV4-1 and TRBJ2-7; the TCRdb call, TRBD2, lacks DNA for checking. The CDR3 has 15 amino acids. Germline assignment: CDR1 MGHRA and CDR2 YSYEKL. The CDR3: CASSQVRGGFYEQYF.

The rearrangement uses TRBV12-3 or TRBV12-4 and TRBJ1-1; the D call from TCRdb, TRBD1, cannot be confirmed without DNA. The CDR3 is made up of 14 amino acids. The CDR3 loop reads CASSLQGAYTEAFF.

The genes are TRBV10-3 and TRBJ2-3; TCRdb's assignment of TRBD1 cannot be checked, as there is no DNA. Germline V gives CDR1 ENHRY, CDR2 SYGVKD. The CDR3 is 15 residues long. The CDR3 loop is CAISDYLRQGDTQYF.

The chain recombines TRBV29-1 with TRBJ2-7. The CDR3 length is 11 residues. Germline V lookup: CDR1 SQVTM, CDR2 ANQGSEA. The CDR3 is CSVGWTYEQYF.

The CDR3 loop reads CASSHLRVYEQYF. The V and J genes are TRBV23-1 and TRBJ2-7; TCRdb indicates TRBD1, and absent DNA this call remains unverified. TRBV23-1 is annotated as an ORF whose role is uncertain. CDR3 length: 13 amino acids.

V is TRBV3-1 and J is TRBJ2-2. Germline V CDR1 and CDR2: LGHDT, YNNKEL (reference sequence). This CDR3 region has 16 residues. Here the CDR3 reads CASSQDLASVAGELFF.

This rearrangement joins TRBV29-1 to TRBJ2-7. The CDR3 runs to 13 residues. Germline V CDR1 and CDR2: SQVTM, ANQGSEA. The CDR3: CSVVGGETYEQYF.

The CDR3 protein is CASSLGGAVRNEQFF. The chain links TRBV7-8 to TRBJ2-1; TCRdb lists TRBD1, though no DNA is available to test this call. Germline V lookup: CDR1 SGHVS, CDR2 FQNEAQ. The CDR3 has 15 residues.